These T cell receptor beta chains were read from a single sample in a study of graft-versus-host responses after intestinal transplantation. Their antigens are not known. The method was immunoSEQ multiplex PCR; TCRdb's version includes in-frame clones alone and lacks a portion of them. The data contain about 88,000 clones, about 91% of them singletons. The specimen comprised unstimulated CD4+ T cells sorted from spleen or lymph node cells, sampled before transplant. These receptors originate from a human donor who was the organ donor for an intestinal transplant. Each CDR3 is given with its conserved first and last residue. D genes are given only for firm matches. The size of a clone is reported for some rows only, either as once, few or many, or as a class for expanded clones.

v_gene	j_gene	d_gene	abundance	CDR3aa	CDR3nt
TRBV6-6	TRBJ2-3	-	-	CASRPGSGSTDTQYF	TGTGCCAGCAGGCCCGGGAGCGGTAGCACAGATACGCAGTATTTT
TRBV19	TRBJ2-1	-	-	CASSDLDWGHEQFF	TGTGCCAGTAGTGATTTAGACTGGGGCCATGAGCAGTTCTTC
TRBV6-5	TRBJ2-7	TRBD2	-	CASSYLRSGRAEQYF	TGTGCCAGCAGTTACTTGCGTAGCGGGAGGGCCGAGCAGTACTTC
TRBV18	TRBJ2-5	TRBD1	-	CASSPPNGKQGEGETQYF	TGTGCCAGCTCACCACCTAATGGCAAGCAGGGGGAAGGAGAGACCCAGTACTTC
TRBV5-1	TRBJ1-1	-	-	CASSPGGSTEITEAFF	TGCGCCAGCAGCCCCGGCGGTAGTACGGAGATCACTGAAGCTTTCTTT
TRBV29-1	TRBJ2-7	TRBD2	once	CSVASGRPAYEQYF	TGCAGCGTTGCTAGCGGGAGGCCAGCGTACGAGCAGTACTTC
TRBV7-2	TRBJ2-1	TRBD2	-	CASSLASGSGNEQFF	TGTGCCAGCAGCTTAGCTAGCGGGAGTGGCAATGAGCAGTTCTTC
TRBV4-1	TRBJ2-4	TRBD2	-	CASSPGLAGRLAKNIQYF	TGCGCCAGCAGCCCAGGACTAGCGGGCCGCTTAGCCAAAAACATTCAGTACTTC
TRBV18	TRBJ2-2	-	-	CASSPTGGQDTGELFF	TGTGCCAGCTCACCGACCGGGGGTCAGGACACCGGGGAGCTGTTTTTT
TRBV5-6	TRBJ2-7	TRBD2	few	CASSLREVQYF	TGTGCCAGCAGCTTGCGGGAGGTGCAGTACTTC
TRBV28	TRBJ1-1	TRBD1	-	CATSGGTEAFF	TGTGCCACCTCAGGGGGAACTGAAGCTTTCTTT
TRBV7-3	TRBJ2-1	-	-	CASSLDPRSGNEQFF	TGTGCCAGCAGCTTAGATCCCAGGTCTGGCAATGAGCAGTTCTTC
TRBV29-1	TRBJ2-3	TRBD1	-	CSVGGSRGLAESISTDTQYF	TGCAGCGTTGGAGGGAGTAGGGGGCTAGCAGAGTCTATTAGCACAGATACGCAGTATTTT
TRBV12-5	TRBJ1-2	TRBD1	-	CASGLTPLQGRRPDLGYTF	TGTGCTAGTGGTTTGACCCCTCTACAGGGGCGAAGGCCCGATCTGGGCTACACCTTC
TRBV7-8	TRBJ2-4	TRBD2	few	CASSRSGGAYKNIQYF	TGTGCCAGCAGCCGTAGCGGGGGGGCCTACAAAAACATTCAGTACTTC
TRBV28	TRBJ2-3	TRBD1	-	CASSFKTGGTDTQYF	TGTGCCAGCAGTTTTAAAACAGGGGGCACAGATACGCAGTATTTT
TRBV21-1	TRBJ2-5	-	-	CASSERFFPGQGFIVQETQYF	TGTGCCAGCAGCGAACGGTTCTTCCCGGGACAGGGGTTTATAGTCCAAGAGACCCAGTACTTC
TRBV10-1	TRBJ1-2	TRBD1	few	CASSQFTTRQGGSGYTF	TGCGCCAGCAGCCAATTTACCACCAGACAGGGCGGGTCTGGCTACACCTTC
TRBV5-1	TRBJ2-4	-	-	CASSLSYTGNIQYF	TGCGCCAGCAGCTTGTCATATACTGGAAACATTCAGTACTTC
TRBV6-5	TRBJ2-1	-	-	CASSSEDWSREQFF	TGTGCCAGCAGTTCCGAAGACTGGAGCCGCGAGCAGTTCTTC
TRBV6-4	TRBJ2-1	-	once	CASSVLARGNEQFF	TGTGCCAGCAGTGTACTAGCACGGGGCAATGAGCAGTTCTTC
TRBV10-3	TRBJ1-6	-	-	CASQGYNSPLHF	TGTGCCAGCCAGGGGTATAATTCACCCCTCCACTTT
TRBV11-2	TRBJ2-7	TRBD1	once	CASTRRQGSYEQYF	TGTGCCAGCACCAGAAGACAGGGCTCCTACGAGCAGTACTTC
TRBV5-1	TRBJ2-5	TRBD1	-	CASSFYPGQGEETQYF	TGCGCCAGCAGCTTTTATCCGGGACAGGGAGAGGAGACCCAGTACTTC
TRBV29-1	TRBJ2-5	TRBD2	-	CSVRTSGEETQYF	TGCAGCGTTAGGACTAGCGGTGAAGAGACCCAGTACTTC
TRBV5-4	TRBJ2-3	TRBD2	once	CATQRTSGSSDTQYF	TGTGCCACCCAAAGGACTAGCGGGAGTTCAGATACGCAGTATTTT
TRBV6-1	TRBJ1-6	-	-	CASSELFGNLQGRSQMGSPLHF	TGTGCCAGCAGTGAATTGTTTGGCAATTTGCAGGGTAGGTCCCAAATGGGATCACCCCTCCACTTT
TRBV5-1	TRBJ1-2	-	once	CASSLDGGYGYTF	TGCGCCAGCAGCTTGGACGGAGGATATGGCTACACCTTC
TRBV19	TRBJ1-4	TRBD1	-	CASSIPTGGKLFF	TGTGCCAGTAGTATACCTACAGGGGGAAAACTGTTTTTT
TRBV10-1	TRBJ2-5	TRBD1	-	CASSPGDRGETQYF	TGCGCCAGCAGCCCGGGGGACAGGGGAGAGACCCAGTACTTC
TRBV7-9	TRBJ2-7	-	-	CASSRLGHFYEQYF	TGTGCCAGCAGCCGACTAGGGCACTTCTACGAGCAGTACTTC
TRBV6-5	TRBJ1-2	-	-	CASSGRTVGNYGYTF	TGTGCCAGCAGTGGACGGACAGTTGGTAACTATGGCTACACCTTC
TRBV7-9	TRBJ1-3	TRBD1	-	CASSFHRGTRLSGNTIYF	TGTGCCAGCAGCTTTCACAGGGGAACTAGGCTCTCTGGAAACACCATATATTTT
TRBV19	TRBJ1-3	-	-	CASSMRGTIYF	TGTGCCAGTAGTATGAGAGGCACCATATATTTT
TRBV14	TRBJ2-1	TRBD1	-	CASSQDRGPYNEQFF	TGTGCCAGCAGCCAAGACAGGGGGCCCTACAATGAGCAGTTCTTC
TRBV12-5	TRBJ2-7	TRBD2	-	CASAKRTSAYEQYF	TGTGCTAGTGCTAAAAGGACTAGCGCTTACGAGCAGTACTTC
TRBV18	TRBJ2-1	TRBD2	-	CASSLTSGFYNEQFF	TGTGCCAGCTCACTGACTAGCGGCTTTTACAATGAGCAGTTCTTC
TRBV10-3	TRBJ2-2	-	-	CAISETSRAPVTGELFF	TGTGCCATCAGTGAAACCTCCAGGGCGCCAGTCACCGGGGAGCTGTTTTTT
TRBV30	TRBJ2-1	TRBD2	-	CAWSVFLSGGPENEQFF	TGTGCCTGGAGTGTATTCCTGTCGGGAGGGCCCGAGAATGAGCAGTTCTTC
TRBV10-3	TRBJ1-6	TRBD1	-	CATGQGNSPLHF	TGTGCCACCGGACAGGGAAATTCACCCCTCCACTTT
TRBV11-2	TRBJ2-5	TRBD1	once	CASSYRGSKETQYF	TGTGCCAGCTCTTACAGGGGCTCGAAAGAGACCCAGTACTTC
TRBV19	TRBJ1-5	TRBD1	-	CASSMGMDRAFRASHF	TGTGCCAGTAGTATGGGAATGGACAGGGCTTTTCGGGCCTCGCATTTT
TRBV10-3	TRBJ2-7	TRBD2	-	CAISGYGGRGAKDYEQYF	TGTGCCATCAGTGGGTATGGTGGGAGGGGCGCAAAAGACTACGAGCAGTACTTC
TRBV23-1	TRBJ2-7	TRBD2	-	CASSQSVRRESSYEQYF	TGCGCCAGCAGTCAATCGGTCCGGCGGGAGAGCTCCTACGAGCAGTACTTC